In this sample, the clone carrying this T cell receptor beta chain turned up a few times. This entry belongs to a study of shared clonotypes between healthy human individuals. Profiled with immunoSEQ multiplex PCR; TCRdb holds only in-frame clones, not every one. The table shows a few hundred thousand clones, with around 70% occurring only once. Per germline, CDR1 SGHAT and CDR2 FQNNGV. The ends lost 5 bases at V and 2 bases at J; junction bases unmatched: 16. The CDR3 is 18 residues long. The sample comprised memory CD4+ T cells sorted from blood. As for subset: CD45RA-negative fraction. This receptor was taken from a man younger than 45 in good health. This sequence joins TRBV11-2 and TRBJ2-3; 7 nucleotides align to TRBD2. The CDR3, as DNA: TGTGCCAGCAGCCCCCCGCGCCGCTTAGCGGGTATCACAGATACGCAGTATTTT. Amino acid sequence: CASSPPRRLAGITDTQYF.